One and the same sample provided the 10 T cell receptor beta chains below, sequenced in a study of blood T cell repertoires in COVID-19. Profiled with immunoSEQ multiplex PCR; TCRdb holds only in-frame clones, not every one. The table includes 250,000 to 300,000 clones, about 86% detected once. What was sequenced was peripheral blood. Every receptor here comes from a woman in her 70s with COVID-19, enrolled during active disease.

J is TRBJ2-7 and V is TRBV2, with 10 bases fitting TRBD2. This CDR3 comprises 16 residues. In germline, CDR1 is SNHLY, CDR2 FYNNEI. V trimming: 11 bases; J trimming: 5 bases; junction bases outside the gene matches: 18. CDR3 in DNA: TGTGCCTGCCTGGGCCTAGCGGGGGCCGTGGGGGACGAGCAGTACTTC. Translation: CACLGLAGAVGDEQYF.

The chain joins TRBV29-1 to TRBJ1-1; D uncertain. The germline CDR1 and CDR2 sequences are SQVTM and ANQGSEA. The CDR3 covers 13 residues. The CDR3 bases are TGCAGGGACCCGTCAGCGCGGGACACTGAAGCTTTCTTT. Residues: CRDPSARDTEAFF.

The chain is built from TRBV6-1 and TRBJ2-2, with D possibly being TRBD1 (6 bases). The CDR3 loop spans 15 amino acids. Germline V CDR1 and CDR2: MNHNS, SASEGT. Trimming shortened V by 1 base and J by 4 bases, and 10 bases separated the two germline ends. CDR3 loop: CASSEEGRGTGELFF. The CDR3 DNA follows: TGTGCCAGCAGTGAAGAAGGCAGGGGCACCGGGGAGCTGTTTTTT.

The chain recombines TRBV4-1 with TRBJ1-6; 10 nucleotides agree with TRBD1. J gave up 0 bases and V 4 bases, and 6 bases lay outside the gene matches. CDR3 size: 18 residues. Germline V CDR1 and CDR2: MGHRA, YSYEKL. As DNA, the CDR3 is TGCGCCAGCAGCCGTGGACAGGGGGAGGCCTCCTATAATTCACCCCTCCACTTT. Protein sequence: CASSRGQGEASYNSPLHF.

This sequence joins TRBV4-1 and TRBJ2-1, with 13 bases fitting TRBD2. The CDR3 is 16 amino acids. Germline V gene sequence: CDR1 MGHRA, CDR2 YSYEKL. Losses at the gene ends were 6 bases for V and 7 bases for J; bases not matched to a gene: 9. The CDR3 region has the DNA TGCGCCAGCAGGAAACTAGCGGGGGGGCCCGGAAATGAGCAGTTCTTC. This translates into CASRKLAGGPGNEQFF.

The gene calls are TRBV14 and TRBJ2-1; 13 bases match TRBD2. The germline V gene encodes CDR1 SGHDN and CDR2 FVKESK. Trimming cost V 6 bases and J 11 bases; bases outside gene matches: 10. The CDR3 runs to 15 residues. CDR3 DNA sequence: TGTGCCAGCAGACTCGGGACTAGCGGGGATGGAAAGCAGTTCTTC. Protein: CASRLGTSGDGKQFF.

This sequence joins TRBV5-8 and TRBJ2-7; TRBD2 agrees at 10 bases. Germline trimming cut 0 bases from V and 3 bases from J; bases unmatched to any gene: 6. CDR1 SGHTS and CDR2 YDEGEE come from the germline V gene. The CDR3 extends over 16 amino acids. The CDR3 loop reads CASSLALAGIVYEQYF. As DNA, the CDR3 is TGTGCCAGCAGCTTGGCACTAGCGGGGATCGTCTACGAGCAGTACTTC.

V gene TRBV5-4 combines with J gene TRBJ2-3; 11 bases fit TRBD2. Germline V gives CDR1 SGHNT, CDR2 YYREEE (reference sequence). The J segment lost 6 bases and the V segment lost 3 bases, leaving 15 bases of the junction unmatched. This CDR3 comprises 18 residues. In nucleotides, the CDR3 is TGTGCCAGCAGCTCCCCTTCTAGCGGGGGGTCCCCCCCGGATACGCAGTATTTT. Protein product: CASSSPSSGGSPPDTQYF.

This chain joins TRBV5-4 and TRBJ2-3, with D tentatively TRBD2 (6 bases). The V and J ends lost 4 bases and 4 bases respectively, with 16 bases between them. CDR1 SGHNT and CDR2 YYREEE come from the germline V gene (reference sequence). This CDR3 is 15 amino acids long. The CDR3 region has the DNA TGTGCCAGCAGCCCCGGCGGGGCTACCTCAGATACGCAGTATTTT. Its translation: CASSPGGATSDTQYF.

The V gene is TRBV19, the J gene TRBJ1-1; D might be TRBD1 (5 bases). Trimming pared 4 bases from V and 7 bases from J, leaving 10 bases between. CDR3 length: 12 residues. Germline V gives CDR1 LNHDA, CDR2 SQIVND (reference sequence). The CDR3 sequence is CASSRMGLEAFF. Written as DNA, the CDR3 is TGTGCCAGTAGTAGGATGGGGCTTGAAGCTTTCTTT.